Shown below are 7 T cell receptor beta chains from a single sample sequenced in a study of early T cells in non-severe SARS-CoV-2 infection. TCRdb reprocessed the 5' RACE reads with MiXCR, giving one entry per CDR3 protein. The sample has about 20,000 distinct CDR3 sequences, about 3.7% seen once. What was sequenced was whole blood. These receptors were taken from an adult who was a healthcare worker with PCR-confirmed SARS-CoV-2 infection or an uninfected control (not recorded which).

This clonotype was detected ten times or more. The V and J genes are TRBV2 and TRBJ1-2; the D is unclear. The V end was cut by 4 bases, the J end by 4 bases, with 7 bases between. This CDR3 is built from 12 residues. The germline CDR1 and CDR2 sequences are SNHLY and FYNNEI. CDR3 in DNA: TGTGCCAGCAGTGCCAAGGCCTATGGCTACACCTTC. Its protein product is CASSAKAYGYTF.

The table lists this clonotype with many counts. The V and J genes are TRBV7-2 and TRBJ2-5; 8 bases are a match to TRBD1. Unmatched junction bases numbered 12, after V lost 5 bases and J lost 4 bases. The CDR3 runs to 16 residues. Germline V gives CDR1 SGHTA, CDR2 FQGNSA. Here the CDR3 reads CASSPHGTGDLETQYF. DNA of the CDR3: TGTGCCAGCAGCCCCCACGGGACAGGTGATCTAGAGACCCAGTACTTC.

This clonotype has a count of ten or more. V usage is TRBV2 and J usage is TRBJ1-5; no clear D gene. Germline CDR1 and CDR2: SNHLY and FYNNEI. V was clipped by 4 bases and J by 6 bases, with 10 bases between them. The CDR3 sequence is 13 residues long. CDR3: CASSVEEGQPQHF. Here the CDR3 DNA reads TGTGCCAGCAGTGTGGAGGAGGGTCAGCCCCAGCATTTT.

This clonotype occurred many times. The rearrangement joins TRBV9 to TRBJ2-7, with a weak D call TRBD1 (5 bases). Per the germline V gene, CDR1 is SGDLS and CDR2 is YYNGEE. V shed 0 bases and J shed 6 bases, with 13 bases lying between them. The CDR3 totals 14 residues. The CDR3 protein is CASSVGGFGREQYF. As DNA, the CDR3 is TGTGCCAGCAGCGTAGGGGGCTTCGGCCGCGAGCAGTACTTC. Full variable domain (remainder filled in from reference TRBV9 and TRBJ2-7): DSGVTQTPKHLITATGQRVTLRCSPRSGDLSVYWYQQSLDQGLQFLIQYYNGEERAKGNILERFSAQQFPDLHSELNLSSLELGDSALYFCASSVGGFGREQYFGPGTRLTVT.

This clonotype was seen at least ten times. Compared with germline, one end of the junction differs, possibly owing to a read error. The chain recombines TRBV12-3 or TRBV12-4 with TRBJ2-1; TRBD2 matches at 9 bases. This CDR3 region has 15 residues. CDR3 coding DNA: TGTGCCAACAGTTTAAGGCCTGCGGGAGGGTCGCAGCAGTTCTTC. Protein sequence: CANSLRPAGGSQQFF.

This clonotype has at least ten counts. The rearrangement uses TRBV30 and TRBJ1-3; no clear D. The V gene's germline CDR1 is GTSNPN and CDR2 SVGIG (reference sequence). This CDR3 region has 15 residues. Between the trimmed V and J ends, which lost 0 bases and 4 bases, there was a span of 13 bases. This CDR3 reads CAWSVGALLGNTIYF. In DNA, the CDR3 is TGTGCCTGGAGTGTTGGTGCATTACTCGGAAACACCATATATTTT.

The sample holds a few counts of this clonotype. Here the CDR3 DNA reads TGTGCCAGCAGACCACAGACTGGAAACAATGAGCAGTTCTTC. Amino acid sequence: CASRPQTGNNEQFF. The rearrangement uses TRBV6-2 or TRBV6-3 and TRBJ2-1; no reliable D call. Germline assignment: CDR1 MNHEY and CDR2 SVGEGT. The ends were cut back, 6 bases at V and 5 bases at J, with 14 bases in the middle. This CDR3 comprises 14 residues.